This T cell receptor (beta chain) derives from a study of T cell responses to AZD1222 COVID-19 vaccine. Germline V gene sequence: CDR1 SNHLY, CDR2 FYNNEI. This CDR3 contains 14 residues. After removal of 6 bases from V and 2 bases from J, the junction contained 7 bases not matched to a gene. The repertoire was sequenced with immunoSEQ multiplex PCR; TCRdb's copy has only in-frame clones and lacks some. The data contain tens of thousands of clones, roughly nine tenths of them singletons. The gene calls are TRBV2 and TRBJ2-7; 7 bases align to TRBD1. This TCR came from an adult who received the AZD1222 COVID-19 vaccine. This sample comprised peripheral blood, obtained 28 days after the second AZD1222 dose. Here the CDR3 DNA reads TGTGCCAGCAGGGAACAGGGGCCCGCCTACGAGCAGTACTTC. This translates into CASREQGPAYEQYF.